The 21 T cell receptor beta chains presented below share a single source sample, sequenced in a study of tumor-infiltrating lymphocytes in glioblastoma multiforme. TCRB libraries came from RNA via three nested multiplex PCR rounds. TCRdb re-analysed the multiplex PCR reads in MiXCR, keeping a single row per CDR3 protein. The sample shows approximately 20,000 distinct CDR3 sequences, 65% to 80% of them seen only once. The sample consisted of peripheral blood. Source of these receptors: a male donor with glioblastoma.

This clonotype was counted at least ten times. The chain has TRBV30 and TRBJ2-7; unclear D gene. Germline CDR1 reads GTSNPN; CDR2 reads SVGIG (reference sequence). CDR3 length: 13 amino acids. Deletions cut 3 bases from V and 3 bases from J, with 12 bases between. CDR3 sequence: CAWSRDTFYEQYF. CDR3 coding DNA: TGTGCCTGGAGCCGAGACACTTTCTACGAGCAGTACTTC.

The chain has TRBV11-2 and TRBJ2-7; D ambiguous. The CDR3 is 12 amino acids. Per the germline V gene, CDR1 is SGHAT and CDR2 is FQNNGV. V was cut by 3 bases and J by 8 bases, with 11 bases left in between. The CDR3 DNA is TGTGCCAGCAGCTTTGGCCACGGCCAGCAGTACTTC. Translated, it gives CASSFGHGQQYF.

Concerning this clonotype itself: The junction departs from germline at one end; a sequencing error may be responsible. J is TRBJ1-1 and V is TRBV18; D is unresolved. The CDR3 sequence is 13 residues long. Germline CDR1 reads KGHSH; CDR2 reads LQKENI. The CDR3 DNA is TGCGCCAGCTCTCGCGAGGAGAACACTGAAGCTTTCTTT. It translates to CASSREENTEAFF.

Many counts were recorded for this clonotype. This chain links TRBV29-1 with TRBJ2-3; a weak D match, TRBD1 (5 bases). CDR3 length equals 15 residues. The V and J ends lost 3 bases and 1 base respectively, with 14 bases between them. Germline V gene lookup returns CDR1 SQVTM and CDR2 ANQGSEA. As DNA, the CDR3 is TGCAGCGTTGATTTAAGGAACAGGCGCACAGATACGCAGTATTTT. Its translation: CSVDLRNRRTDTQYF.

With respect to this clonotype: A much larger clonotype is one base distant, so this may be a read error. The V gene is TRBV28, the J gene TRBJ2-5, with 9 bases matching TRBD1. The CDR3 runs 15 residues. Looked up from germline, CDR1 is MDHEN and CDR2 is SYDVKM. The CDR3 loop is CASSLTGTGQETHYF. The CDR3 region has the DNA TGTGCCAGCAGTCTCACCGGGACAGGGCAAGAGACCCATTACTTC. Variable domain in full (rest from reference TRBV28 and TRBJ2-5): DVKVTQSSRYLVKRTGEKVFLECVQDMDHENMFWYRQDPGLGLRLIYFSYDVKMKEKGDIPEGYSVSREKKERFSLILESASTNQTSMYLCASSLTGTGQETHYFGPGTRLLVL.

The chain links TRBV20-1 to TRBJ1-5; D gene unclear. Per germline, CDR1 DFQATT and CDR2 SNEGSKA (reference sequence). This CDR3 has 12 residues. Trimming removed 8 bases from V and 7 bases from J, with 15 bases in between. DNA for the CDR3: TGCAGTACAAATGAAGGATTACAGCCCCAGCATTTT. This codes for CSTNEGLQPQHF.

The chain combines TRBV11-2 with TRBJ2-1; the D gene is possibly TRBD2 (6 bases). V was trimmed by 1 base and J by 5 bases, leaving 15 bases between them. CDR1 SGHAT and CDR2 FQNNGV come from the germline V gene. CDR3 length equals 16 residues. The CDR3 region has the DNA TGTGCCAGCAGCTTAGTGAGTGGCGGGGCGAACAATGAGCAGTTCTTC. This encodes CASSLVSGGANNEQFF.

With regard to this clonotype: This CDR3 fails to terminate in the conserved phenylalanine or tryptophan, so it likely reflects a read error. The rearrangement joins TRBV20-1 to TRBJ1-1, with 8 bases aligning to TRBD1. Germline trimming cut 2 bases from V and 9 bases from J; bases unmatched to any gene: 5. The CDR3 loop spans 12 amino acids. The germline V gene encodes CDR1 DFQATT and CDR2 SNEGSKA (reference sequence). The DNA of the CDR3 is TGCAGTGCTAGATCCCAGGGGGCACAAGCTTTCCTT. This sequence encodes CSARSQGAQAFL.

A remark on this clonotype: This CDR3 fails to terminate in the conserved phenylalanine or tryptophan, so it likely reflects a read error. This chain connects TRBV11-2 to TRBJ2-7; the match to TRBD1 covers 7 bases. This CDR3 region has 14 residues. Losses at the gene ends were 5 bases for V and 3 bases for J; bases not matched to a gene: 7. The germline V gene has CDR1 SGHAT and CDR2 FQNNGV. CDR3 in amino acids: CASSQQGINYEQYL. The CDR3 nucleotides read TGTGCCAGCAGCCAACAGGGGATAAACTACGAGCAGTACCTC.

This clonotype showed up just once. This chain joins TRBV11-3 and TRBJ2-1; D could derive from TRBD1 or TRBD2 (5 bases each). The CDR3 covers 15 residues. Trimming removed 4 bases from V and 6 bases from J, with 16 bases in between. The germline CDR1 and CDR2 sequences are SGHNT and YENEEA. CDR3 loop: CASSSLGVGINEQFF. CDR3 sequence (DNA): TGTGCCAGCAGCTCCTTGGGGGTGGGGATCAATGAGCAGTTCTTC.

As regards this clonotype: This CDR3 is missing its conserved last phenylalanine or tryptophan, likely due to a read error. The chain combines TRBV29-1 with TRBJ1-2; D is unresolved. Germline-derived CDR1 and CDR2 are SQVTM and ANQGSEA. The CDR3 covers 10 residues. Trimming removed 7 bases at V and 6 bases at J, with 9 bases between. CDR3 DNA: TGCAGCGCTGATCAGAATGGCTACACCTTA. This translates into CSADQNGYTL.

This clonotype was recorded many times. The V and J genes are TRBV20-1 and TRBJ2-3; 8 nucleotides line up with TRBD2. The CDR3 is made up of 16 amino acids. The germline V gene encodes CDR1 DFQATT and CDR2 SNEGSKA (reference sequence). Unmatched junction bases numbered 6, after V lost 0 bases and J lost 1 base. DNA of the CDR3: TGCAGTGCTAGAGATTTTCTAGCGGGCGGCACAGATACGCAGTATTTT. Its protein is CSARDFLAGGTDTQYF.

V and J are TRBV5-1 and TRBJ2-5, with 9 bases lining up with TRBD1. J lost 3 bases, V lost 0 bases, and 3 bases had no gene match. This CDR3 is 15 amino acids long. Germline assignment: CDR1 SGHRS and CDR2 YFSETQ. The CDR3 bases are TGCGCCAGCAGCTTGGGGGACAGGGTCGAAGAGACCCAGTACTTC. It translates to CASSLGDRVEETQYF. The whole variable domain, remainder taken from reference TRBV5-1 and TRBJ2-5, is KAGVTQTPRYLIKTRGQQVTLSCSPISGHRSVSWYQQTPGQGLQFLFEYFSETQRNKGNFPGRFSGRQFSNSRSEMNVSTLELGDSALYLCASSLGDRVEETQYFGPGTRLLVL.

This clonotype was recorded many times. CDR3 protein: CASSRMQIGAGGRYEQYF. CDR3 in DNA: TGTGCCAGCAGTCGTATGCAGATTGGTGCAGGGGGCCGCTACGAGCAGTACTTC. J is TRBJ2-7 and V is TRBV6-8, with TRBD1 matching 8 bases. This CDR3 has 18 residues. V shed 5 bases and J 3 bases; nucleotides not matched to a gene: 18. CDR1 and CDR2 from the germline V gene are MNHGY and SAAAGT.

Turning to this clonotype: Possible read error: a much larger clone is one base away. This chain uses TRBV30 with TRBJ2-7, with 8 positions matching TRBD1. The CDR3 has 12 residues. CDR1 is GTSNPN, CDR2 SVGIG, per germline (reference sequence). The CDR3 region is CAWSVSGGEHYF. DNA of the CDR3: TGTGCCTGGAGTGTATCAGGGGGCGAGCACTACTTC.

This clonotype was counted only a few times. A single base separates this from a much larger clone, so it may be a read error. Lacking the conserved final phenylalanine or tryptophan, this CDR3 likely reflects a read error. The J gene is TRBJ1-1, the V gene TRBV29-1; D not resolved. Germline CDR1 is SQVTM and CDR2 is ANQGSEA. The CDR3 totals 13 residues. V was shortened by 5 bases and J by 5 bases, with 15 bases between the two germline ends. The CDR3 sequence: CSVPSTPVTEAFL. CDR3 in DNA: TGCAGCGTTCCCTCAACACCGGTAACTGAAGCTTTCCTT.

This clonotype was observed a handful of times. This rearrangement joins TRBV20-1 to TRBJ2-5; D might be TRBD1 or TRBD2, each matching 6 bases. V gave up 1 base and J gave up 5 bases, with 14 bases separating them. This CDR3 is built from 14 residues. Germline V gene lookup returns CDR1 DFQATT and CDR2 SNEGSKA (reference sequence). The CDR3 nucleotides read TGCAGTGCTAGAGGTGGAGGGGGTGCGGAGACCCAGTACTTC. As protein: CSARGGGGAETQYF.

The chain has TRBV11-3 and TRBJ2-1, with no clear D. This CDR3 has 14 residues. The ends were cut back, 1 base at V and 2 bases at J, with 6 bases in the middle. The germline CDR1 and CDR2 sequences are SGHNT and YENEEA. CDR3: CASSLAGAYNEQFF. CDR3 DNA sequence: TGTGCCAGCAGCTTAGCTGGGGCCTACAATGAGCAGTTCTTC.

The CDR3 nucleotides are TGTGCCAGCACCACCCCCCCGGGGATACCCCTCCACTTT. Amino acid sequence: CASTTPPGIPLHF. The V and J genes are TRBV6-5 and TRBJ1-6; D unclear. Between the trimmed V and J ends, which lost 7 bases and 12 bases, there was a span of 16 bases. This CDR3 spans 13 amino acids. The germline V gene encodes CDR1 MNHEY and CDR2 SVGAGI.

This clonotype was seen once. Sequence at one end of the junction differs from germline and may be a read error. V usage is TRBV29-1 and J usage is TRBJ1-4, with 7 positions matching TRBD1. Germline values: CDR1 SQVTM, CDR2 ANQGSEA. The CDR3 extends over 14 amino acids. CDR3 sequence (DNA): TGCAGCGTTGGGACAGGAGGGACTAATGAAAAACTGATTTTT. It encodes CSVGTGGTNEKLIF.

The rearrangement links TRBV11-2 to TRBJ2-7; no reliable D call. Deletions cut 5 bases from V and 1 base from J, with 9 bases between. CDR3 length: 13 amino acids. From germline, CDR1 is SGHAT and CDR2 FQNNGV. The CDR3 is CASSLVPSYEQYF. The CDR3 bases are TGTGCCAGCAGCCTTGTGCCATCCTACGAGCAGTACTTC.